This is a list of T cell receptor beta chains from one sample in a study of shared clonotypes between healthy human individuals. Clones were read by immunoSEQ multiplex PCR, and TCRdb kept only the in-frame ones, dropping some. The sample lists 450,000 to 500,000 clones, over 60% occurring once. The sequenced sample was PBMCs. The receptors stem from a woman aged 40 to 55 in good health. Some clones in this sample may be carry-over from other donors' samples. Both conserved end residues are part of each CDR3. The D gene is left open where the match is weak. Clone sizes are given selectively: once, few, many, or a class where the clone is expanded.

d_gene: NA
abundance: NA
v_gene: TRBV5-1
j_gene: TRBJ1-3
CDR3nt: TGCGCCAGCAGCTTGGTGGTATCAGGGGCGTCTGGAAACACCATATATTTT
CDR3aa: CASSLVVSGASGNTIYF

d_gene: TRBD1
abundance: NA
v_gene: TRBV18
j_gene: TRBJ2-7
CDR3nt: TGTGCCAGCTCCCCCGGGACAGGGCTTACCTACGAGCAGTACTTC
CDR3aa: CASSPGTGLTYEQYF

d_gene: TRBD2
abundance: NA
v_gene: TRBV11-2
j_gene: TRBJ2-1
CDR3nt: TGTGCCAGCAGCTCACTAGCGGGTTACAATGAGCAGTTCTTC
CDR3aa: CASSSLAGYNEQFF

d_gene: TRBD2
abundance: NA
v_gene: TRBV30
j_gene: TRBJ2-1
CDR3nt: TGTGCCTGGAACCAAGCGGGGAGGTGGGTCTTC
CDR3aa: CAWNQAGRWVF

d_gene: NA
abundance: NA
v_gene: TRBV18
j_gene: TRBJ1-3
CDR3nt: TGTGCCAGCTCACCAGCGTTAAGGGGTGAAGGAAACACCATATATTTT
CDR3aa: CASSPALRGEGNTIYF

d_gene: NA
abundance: NA
v_gene: TRBV30
j_gene: TRBJ2-7
CDR3nt: TGTGCCTGGATGCCTGAAAACGCCTACGAGCAGTACTTC
CDR3aa: CAWMPENAYEQYF

d_gene: TRBD2
abundance: NA
v_gene: TRBV18
j_gene: TRBJ2-7
CDR3nt: TGTGCCAGCTCACCAAGATCTGGACTAGCGGGAGTCTACGAGCAGTACTTC
CDR3aa: CASSPRSGLAGVYEQYF

d_gene: TRBD1
abundance: NA
v_gene: TRBV10-1
j_gene: TRBJ2-5
CDR3nt: TGCGCCAGCAGTGAGAACAGGGGGGCAACTCAAGAGACCCAGTACTTC
CDR3aa: CASSENRGATQETQYF

d_gene: TRBD2
abundance: NA
v_gene: TRBV5-1
j_gene: TRBJ2-3
CDR3nt: TGCGCCAGCAGCTTGGGACTAGCGGGGCGCACAGATACGCAGTATTTT
CDR3aa: CASSLGLAGRTDTQYF

d_gene: NA
abundance: NA
v_gene: TRBV28
j_gene: TRBJ2-7
CDR3nt: TGTGCCAGCAGTGTCCGACAGGGAGGAACCTACGAGCAGTACTTC
CDR3aa: CASSVRQGGTYEQYF

d_gene: TRBD1
abundance: NA
v_gene: TRBV5-1
j_gene: TRBJ2-5
CDR3nt: TGCGCCAGCAGCCCAGCGACAGGGGGCCAAGAGACCCAGTACTTC
CDR3aa: CASSPATGGQETQYF

d_gene: NA
abundance: many
v_gene: TRBV28
j_gene: TRBJ2-3
CDR3nt: TGTGCCAGCAGTCCCGACCGAAGACTTACAGATACGCAGTATTTT
CDR3aa: CASSPDRRLTDTQYF

d_gene: NA
abundance: NA
v_gene: TRBV2
j_gene: TRBJ2-3
CDR3nt: TGTGCCAGCCTTTCCGGGTCCATCGTGGATACGCAGTATTTT
CDR3aa: CASLSGSIVDTQYF

d_gene: TRBD2
abundance: NA
v_gene: TRBV18
j_gene: TRBJ2-1
CDR3nt: TGTGCCAGCTCCCCCCAGCGGGAACCCTCCAATGAGCAGTTCTTC
CDR3aa: CASSPQREPSNEQFF

d_gene: TRBD1
abundance: NA
v_gene: TRBV30
j_gene: TRBJ2-1
CDR3nt: TGTGCCTGGAGTCCGGGACAGATGCGCAATAAGCAGTTCTTC
CDR3aa: CAWSPGQMRNKQFF

d_gene: TRBD2
abundance: NA
v_gene: TRBV9
j_gene: TRBJ2-3
CDR3nt: TGTGCCAGCGGAATCGGCGGGAGCGTTATTTGGGATACGCAGTATTTT
CDR3aa: CASGIGGSVIWDTQYF

d_gene: TRBD1
abundance: NA
v_gene: TRBV7-2
j_gene: TRBJ1-3
CDR3nt: TGTGCCAGCAGCCAGAATTCGGGACAGGGAGGAAACACCATATATTTT
CDR3aa: CASSQNSGQGGNTIYF

d_gene: TRBD2
abundance: NA
v_gene: TRBV5-1
j_gene: TRBJ2-1
CDR3nt: TGCGCCAGCAGATTTTTAGCGGGAAACGATGAGCAGTTCTTC
CDR3aa: CASRFLAGNDEQFF

d_gene: TRBD1
abundance: NA
v_gene: TRBV6-1
j_gene: TRBJ2-7
CDR3nt: TGTGCCACCCGGACAGGGGGCGGAGACGAGCAGTACTTC
CDR3aa: CATRTGGGDEQYF

d_gene: TRBD1
abundance: NA
v_gene: TRBV5-1
j_gene: TRBJ2-1
CDR3nt: TGCGCCAGCAGCCCATTCGACAGGGACGACAATGAGCAGTTCTTC
CDR3aa: CASSPFDRDDNEQFF